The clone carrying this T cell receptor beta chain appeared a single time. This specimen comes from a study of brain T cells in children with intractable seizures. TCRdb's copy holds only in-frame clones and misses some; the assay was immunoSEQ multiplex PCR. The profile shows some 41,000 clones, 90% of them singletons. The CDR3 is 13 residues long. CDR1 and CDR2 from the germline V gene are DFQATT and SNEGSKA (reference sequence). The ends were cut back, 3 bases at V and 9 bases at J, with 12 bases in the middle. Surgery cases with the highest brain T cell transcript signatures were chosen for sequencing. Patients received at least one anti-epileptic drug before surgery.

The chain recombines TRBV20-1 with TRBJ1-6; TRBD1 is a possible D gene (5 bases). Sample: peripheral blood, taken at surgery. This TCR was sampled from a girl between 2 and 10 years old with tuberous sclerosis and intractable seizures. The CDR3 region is CSASRQGSSPLHF. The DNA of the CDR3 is TGCAGTGCTAGTAGGCAGGGATCTTCACCCCTCCACTTT.